One sample yielded the 30 T cell receptor beta chains listed below, sequenced in a study of blood T cell repertoires in COVID-19. Assay: immunoSEQ multiplex PCR; the TCRdb copy retains only in-frame clones and omits some. The sample consists of approximately 190,000 clones, roughly 81% of them appearing once. The specimen was peripheral blood. These receptors came from a woman aged 65 to 85 with active or convalescent COVID-19.

CDR3 protein: CASSPRTSGSEQYF. Here the CDR3 DNA reads TGTGCCAGCAGCCCTCGGACTAGCGGGAGCGAGCAGTACTTC. The chain employs TRBV7-9 and TRBJ2-7; 13 bases map to TRBD2. This CDR3 has 14 amino acids. CDR1 is SEHNR and CDR2 is FQNEAQ in the germline V gene (reference sequence). V trimming: 5 bases; J trimming: 6 bases; junction bases outside the gene matches: 4.

The J gene is TRBJ2-4, the V gene TRBV6-2 or TRBV6-3; 7 nucleotides agree with TRBD2. J was trimmed by 0 bases and V by 3 bases; bases with no gene match: 14. Germline-derived CDR1 and CDR2 are MNHEY and SVGEGT. There are 19 residues in the CDR3. The CDR3 DNA reads as TGTGCCAGCAGTTATGGATCGGGGAGGGGCGGCGGAGCCAAAAACATTCAGTACTTC. This codes for CASSYGSGRGGGAKNIQYF.

The genes are TRBV3-1 (or the pseudogene TRBV3-2) and TRBJ1-4; a possible D gene is TRBD1 (6 bases). The V end lost 2 bases, the J end lost 3 bases, and 10 bases lay between the germline ends. This CDR3 is 15 amino acids long. Germline CDR1 LGHDT, CDR2 YNNKEL (reference sequence). The chain's CDR3 is CASSQNAGANEKLFF. In DNA form, the CDR3 reads TGTGCCAGCAGCCAAAATGCAGGGGCTAATGAAAAACTGTTTTTT.

This chain connects TRBV10-1 to TRBJ2-2; 10 bases agree with TRBD2. The CDR3 contains 16 residues. The germline V gene encodes CDR1 WNHNN and CDR2 SYGVQD (reference sequence). V dropped 6 bases and J dropped 8; count of bases not matched to a gene: 12. The CDR3 region is CASSAPGLASAGELFF. In DNA form, the CDR3 reads TGCGCCAGCAGCGCTCCGGGACTAGCGAGTGCGGGGGAGCTGTTTTTT.

The genes are TRBV6-5 and TRBJ1-1, with TRBD1 matching over 7 bases. CDR3 length: 14 residues. CDR1 and CDR2 (germline): MNHEY, SVGAGI. V was clipped by 4 bases and J by 6 bases; unmatched bases: 8. DNA for the CDR3: TGTGCCAGCAGTTTGGAGGGGGCGAGGCCTGAAGCTTTCTTT. Protein: CASSLEGARPEAFF.

The V gene is TRBV21-1, the J gene TRBJ2-5; TRBD1, the table's D call, lacks a check against the DNA. TRBV21-1 is a pseudogene segment. There are 14 residues in the CDR3. This chain's CDR3 is CASSKADSSETQYF. CDR3 nucleotides: TGTGCCAGCAGCAAAGCGGACAGTTCGGAGACCCAGTACTTC.

This clone was detected only once. This chain joins TRBV19 and TRBJ1-1; D perhaps matches TRBD1 (5 bases). The length of the CDR3 is 15 residues. V was shortened by 7 bases and J by 5 bases, with 20 bases between the two germline ends. The germline V gene has CDR1 LNHDA and CDR2 SQIVND (reference sequence). The CDR3 nucleotides are TGTGCCAGTACTACGGAGCCGCAGGGAAGGACTGAAGCTTTCTTT. It encodes CASTTEPQGRTEAFF. The full variable domain, completed using reference TRBV19 and TRBJ1-1, is DGGITQSPKYLFRKEGQNVTLSCEQNLNHDAMYWYRQDPGQGLRLIYYSQIVNDFQKGDIAEGYSVSREKKESFPLTVTSAQKNPTAFYLCASTTEPQGRTEAFFGQGTRLTVV.

The chain has TRBV5-1 and TRBJ1-2, with 7 bases that match TRBD1. The CDR3 contains 16 residues. V lost 4 bases and J lost 2; bases outside the gene matches: 11. In germline, CDR1 is SGHRS, CDR2 YFSETQ. This CDR3 reads CASSLHGTAKNYGYTF. The DNA for the CDR3 is TGCGCCAGCAGCCTCCATGGGACAGCAAAAAACTATGGCTACACCTTC.

The chain combines TRBV29-1 with TRBJ2-1, with TRBD2 matching 8 bases. Germline CDR1 SQVTM, CDR2 ANQGSEA. Losses at the gene ends were 2 bases for V and 7 bases for J; bases not matched to a gene: 16. The CDR3 length is 17 residues. The DNA of the CDR3 is TGCAGCGTTGAATTAGGAAGCGGGAGCTTGGCGGGTAATGAGCAGTTCTTC. Its protein is CSVELGSGSLAGNEQFF.

The chain employs TRBV3-1 (or the pseudogene TRBV3-2) and TRBJ2-2, with D maybe TRBD2 (6 bases). The CDR3 is made up of 13 amino acids. V gave up 0 bases and J gave up 13 bases, with 12 bases separating them. The germline gives CDR1 LGHDT, CDR2 YNNKEL (reference sequence). The CDR3 nucleotides read TGTGCCAGCAGCCAAGATAACCGGGGAGGGCTGTTTTTT. Translated, it gives CASSQDNRGGLFF.

This clone has just a few counts. The CDR3 DNA reads as TGCGCCAGCAGCCTTCCCGGAGGGAATTCACCCCTCCACTTT. This encodes CASSLPGGNSPLHF. The rearrangement links TRBV4-1 to TRBJ1-6; the D is unclear. Trimming cost V 4 bases and J 7 bases, with 11 bases left between them. Per the germline V gene, CDR1 is MGHRA and CDR2 is YSYEKL. The CDR3 covers 14 residues.

The chain links TRBV4-1 to TRBJ2-2; 13 positions match TRBD2. The CDR3 length is 18 residues. Germline assignment: CDR1 MGHRA and CDR2 YSYEKL. The V gene end was trimmed by 5 bases and the J gene end by 5 bases; junction bases not matched to a gene: 11. The CDR3 sequence: CASSKSWTSGSKTGELFF. The DNA for the CDR3 is TGCGCCAGCAGCAAATCCTGGACTAGCGGGAGTAAAACCGGGGAGCTGTTTTTT.

The chain combines TRBV15 with TRBJ2-6; TRBD2 is a possible D gene (6 bases). The CDR3 consists of 16 residues. V was cut by 0 bases and J by 0 bases, with 6 bases left in between. The V gene's germline CDR1 is LNHNV and CDR2 YYDKDF (reference sequence). CDR3 residues: CATSREGGSGANVLTF. The CDR3, as DNA: TGTGCCACCAGCAGAGAGGGGGGCTCTGGGGCCAACGTCCTGACTTTC.

A remark on this clone: A junction boundary mismatches the germline segment, possibly from a read error. The V and J genes are TRBV12-3 or TRBV12-4 and TRBJ2-3; 12 nucleotides match TRBD2. The CDR3 runs 13 residues. The CDR3 region has the DNA TGCGGGACTAGCGGGTCTAGCACAGATACGCAGTATTTT. Residues: CGTSGSSTDTQYF.

The sample holds one count of this clone. J is TRBJ1-5 and V is TRBV19; 9 nucleotides align to TRBD1. With 6 bases clipped from V and 0 bases from J, the junction kept 9 bases outside the gene matches. The germline V gene encodes CDR1 LNHDA and CDR2 SQIVND (reference sequence). There are 17 residues in the CDR3. The CDR3 loop is CASRRTGEVNSNQPQHF. Written as DNA, the CDR3 is TGTGCCAGTAGGAGGACAGGGGAAGTAAATAGCAATCAGCCCCAGCATTTT.

V is TRBV5-1 and J is TRBJ2-7, with a weak D call TRBD2 (6 bases). The CDR3 spans 15 residues. Per germline, CDR1 SGHRS and CDR2 YFSETQ. V shed 0 bases and J shed 4 bases, with 14 bases lying between them. The CDR3 protein is CASSLAPGAQYEQYF. The CDR3 DNA reads TGCGCCAGCAGCTTGGCGCCGGGAGCCCAGTACGAGCAGTACTTC.

The chain links TRBV6-5 to TRBJ1-3; the D is unclear. CDR3 size: 14 residues. V dropped 7 bases and J dropped 0 bases, with 10 bases sitting between them. CDR1 MNHEY and CDR2 SVGAGI come from the germline V gene. The CDR3 here is CASKITVSGNTIYF. The CDR3, as DNA: TGTGCCAGCAAGATCACAGTCTCTGGAAACACCATATATTTT.

The chain employs TRBV18 and TRBJ2-1, with 8 bases aligning to TRBD2. Per germline, CDR1 KGHSH and CDR2 LQKENI. CDR3 length: 14 amino acids. V shed 6 bases and J 8 bases; nucleotides not matched to a gene: 9. The CDR3 loop is CASSNSGTSYEQFF. The CDR3, as DNA: TGTGCCAGCTCTAACTCCGGGACTAGTTATGAGCAGTTCTTC.

This sequence joins TRBV30 and TRBJ1-1; D is perhaps TRBD1 (6 bases). The CDR3 covers 11 residues. Germline loops: CDR1 GTSNPN, CDR2 SVGIG (reference sequence). V shed 1 base and J shed 8 bases, with 8 bases lying between them. CDR3 nucleotide sequence: TGTGCCTGGAGTGGAGACAGGGAAGCTTTCTTT. Its translation is CAWSGDREAFF.

This clone appeared a single time. This chain uses TRBV15 with TRBJ2-7; a possible D gene is TRBD1 (6 bases). Germline assignment: CDR1 LNHNV and CDR2 YYDKDF (reference sequence). The CDR3 contains 15 residues. V lost 5 bases to trimming and J lost 7 bases, with 21 bases between them. CDR3: CATSGHRDLTREQYF. The CDR3 DNA reads TGTGCCACCAGCGGCCACAGGGATCTTACGCGGGAGCAGTACTTC.

The gene calls are TRBV5-4 and TRBJ2-5; 12 bases match TRBD1. V gave up 1 base and J gave up 5 bases; unmatched junction bases: 3. The CDR3 length is 15 residues. The V gene's germline CDR1 is SGHNT and CDR2 YYREEE (reference sequence). CDR3 in DNA: TGTGCCAGCAGCTTGCCGGGACAGGGGGCGGAGACCCAGTACTTC. Translated: CASSLPGQGAETQYF.

V gene TRBV25-1 combines with J gene TRBJ1-2; D gene uncertain. CDR1 and CDR2 (germline): MGHDK, SYGVNS. Between the trimmed V and J ends, which lost 1 base and 3 bases, there was a span of 9 bases. The CDR3 extends over 14 amino acids. In nucleotides, the CDR3 is TGTGCCAGCAGTGAATCCGCAGGCTACTATGGCTACACCTTC. Residues: CASSESAGYYGYTF.

This sequence joins TRBV7-8 and TRBJ2-1; 11 nucleotides match TRBD2. Germline CDR1 and CDR2: SGHVS and FQNEAQ. V was pared by 1 base and J by 5 bases, with 10 bases of the junction left unmatched. There are 18 residues in the CDR3. The DNA of the CDR3 is TGTGCCAGCAGCTTAGAGACGAAACTAGCGGGAGTCCACAATGAGCAGTTCTTC. This sequence encodes CASSLETKLAGVHNEQFF.

The rearrangement links TRBV5-1 to TRBJ1-1; D is unclear. CDR1 is SGHRS and CDR2 is YFSETQ in the germline V gene. Trimming stripped 4 bases from V and 3 bases from J, with 10 bases between. The CDR3 is 13 amino acids. CDR3 nucleotides: TGCGCCAGCAGCCTGACTAGGTACACTGAAGCTTTCTTT. This sequence encodes CASSLTRYTEAFF.

The chain recombines TRBV5-1 with TRBJ2-1, with D unclear. Trimming removed 7 bases from V and 0 bases from J, with 11 bases in between. Germline CDR1 and CDR2: SGHRS and YFSETQ. This CDR3 is 14 amino acids long. The CDR3 is CASHPLSSYNEQFF. The CDR3 DNA reads TGCGCCAGCCACCCCTTGAGCTCCTACAATGAGCAGTTCTTC.

A single count supports this clone. The chain is built from TRBV19 and TRBJ1-2; D gene unclear. The CDR3 runs to 16 residues. V was pared by 9 bases and J by 2 bases, with 22 bases between. Germline loops: CDR1 LNHDA, CDR2 SQIVND (reference sequence). DNA for the CDR3: TGTGCCAGCAGTGACGTTGGCGGTTCCGCAAACTATGGCTACACCTTC. Translated, it gives CASSDVGGSANYGYTF.

The chain combines TRBV7-9 with TRBJ2-5; 12 bases line up with TRBD1. Germline CDR1 reads SEHNR; CDR2 reads FQNEAQ (reference sequence). Unmatched junction bases numbered 9, after V lost 0 bases and J lost 4 bases. This CDR3 has 18 residues. In nucleotides, the CDR3 is TGTGCCAGCAGCTTAGCGCGAAGGGGACAGGGGGCGCGAGAGACCCAGTACTTC. Its translation is CASSLARRGQGARETQYF.

The chain uses TRBV9 and TRBJ2-7; 10 nucleotides match TRBD1. The length of the CDR3 is 13 residues. CDR1 and CDR2 (germline): SGDLS, YYNGEE. Unmatched junction bases numbered 1, after V lost 2 bases and J lost 5 bases. The CDR3 protein is CASSVGQGDEQYF. The CDR3 nucleotides are TGTGCCAGCAGCGTTGGACAGGGGGACGAGCAGTACTTC.

The rearrangement links TRBV2 to TRBJ1-6, with a tentative D call TRBD1 (5 bases). CDR3 size: 13 residues. Germline V gene lookup returns CDR1 SNHLY and CDR2 FYNNEI. The germline V and J ends were trimmed by 5 bases and 9 bases, with 11 bases remaining between them. The CDR3 DNA is TGTGCCAGCAGTTTTACGGGGGTTTCACCCCTCCACTTT. This translates into CASSFTGVSPLHF.

The rearrangement links TRBV11-2 to TRBJ2-7; 9 positions match TRBD1. V was pared by 5 bases and J by 5 bases, with 13 bases of the junction left unmatched. The germline V gene has CDR1 SGHAT and CDR2 FQNNGV. The CDR3 spans 16 residues. CDR3 in amino acids: CASSPQPGQGFNEQYF. Written as DNA, the CDR3 is TGTGCCAGCAGCCCGCAACCGGGACAGGGTTTCAACGAGCAGTACTTC.